This TCR beta chain comes out of a study of shared clonotypes between healthy human individuals. CD45RO-negative cells were positively selected for CCR7, leaving out terminally differentiated effector memory CD45RA+ cells. Study-level results: Sequencing depth was a factor that was expected to affect clonotype sharing among donors.

As to this clone: Its antigen is as yet unknown.

Germline lookup yields CDR1 MDHEN and CDR2 SYDVKM. Trimming at V came to 5 bases and at J to 8 bases, leaving 6 bases not matched to a gene. The CDR3 is 14 residues long. The assay was immunoSEQ multiplex PCR, and TCRdb's table has in-frame clones only and misses some. The sample consists of 630,000 or so clones, roughly 98% of them appearing once. The sample was naive CD8+ T cells sorted from blood. This chain joins TRBV28 and TRBJ2-1, with 10 bases fitting TRBD2. The receptor was isolated from a young man in good health. The CDR3 protein is CASSPQGTSDEQFF. The CDR3 nucleotides read TGTGCCAGCAGTCCCCAAGGGACTAGCGATGAGCAGTTCTTC.